These T cell receptor beta chains were read from a single sample in a study of tumor-infiltrating lymphocytes in primary liver carcinoma. From the multiplex PCR reads, TCRdb called clonotypes with MiXCR, one entry per CDR3 protein. The sample consists of roughly 330,000 distinct CDR3 sequences, less than 70% of them appearing once. Sequencing was performed on peripheral blood. Source of these receptors: a middle-aged man with primary liver carcinoma and hepatitis B virus infection. Both conserved end residues are part of each CDR3. The order of the fields is V gene, D gene, J gene, clone size, CDR3 protein, CDR3 DNA. A D gene is named only where the DNA matches it firmly. Size tells how often a clone was seen (once, few, many) or the class of an expanded clone, and some rows leave it out.

TRBV11-2	-	TRBJ2-5	-	CASSFHNGSGETQYF	TGCGCCAGCAGCTTCCATAACGGGTCCGGGGAGACCCAGTACTTC
TRBV11-3	TRBD2	TRBJ2-3	-	CTSSWTSGRAPDTQYF	TGTACCAGCAGCTGGACTAGCGGGAGGGCCCCAGATACGCAGTATTTT
TRBV6-1	-	TRBJ2-3	few	CASSAAGFGLGNTDTQYF	TGTGCCAGCAGTGCTGCCGGTTTTGGGTTGGGGAACACAGATACGCAGTATTTT
TRBV5-1	-	TRBJ2-5	few	CASSRQGGPQETQYF	TGCGCCAGCAGCCGACAGGGAGGTCCTCAAGAGACCCAGTACTTC
TRBV11-2	-	TRBJ2-1	many	CASSSSRGGNEQFF	TGTGCCAGCAGCTCCTCCAGGGGTGGCAATGAGCAGTTCTTC
TRBV4-2	TRBD1	TRBJ2-7	-	CASGRSRGLGVEQYF	TGTGCCAGCGGCCGATCCAGGGGGCTGGGGGTCGAGCAGTACTTC
TRBV11-2	TRBD1	TRBJ2-1	-	CASLVSGQGNNEQFF	TGTGCCAGCTTAGTGTCCGGACAGGGGAACAATGAGCAGTTCTTC
TRBV5-1	TRBD2	TRBJ2-3	-	CASSLVRELTDTQYF	TGCGCCAGCAGCTTGGTGCGGGAGTTGACAGATACGCAGTATTTT
TRBV28	-	TRBJ2-4	few	CAVRDWSKNIQYF	TGTGCCGTCAGGGATTGGTCCAAAAACATTCAGTACTTC
TRBV5-6	-	TRBJ2-2	-	CASSPKWNTVELVF	TGTGCCAGCAGCCCTAAGTGGAACACCGTGGAGCTGGTTTTT
TRBV7-3	-	TRBJ2-3	-	CASSLARLETRTDTQYF	TGTGCCAGCAGCTTGGCTCGTCTTGAAACTCGCACAGATACGCAGTATTTT
TRBV11-2	-	TRBJ2-1	-	CASSRDRDNNEQSF	TGTGCCAGCAGCCGGGATAGGGATAACAATGAGCAGTCCTTC
TRBV5-4	-	TRBJ1-3	few	CASSLGGRIAGNTIYF	TGTGCCAGCAGCTTAGGGGGGCGTATAGCTGGAAACACCATATATTTT
TRBV4-2	TRBD1	TRBJ2-7	many	CASSQATGDEQYF	TGCGCCAGCAGCCAAGCTACAGGGGACGAGCAGTACTTC
TRBV29-1	-	TRBJ1-2	many	CSVEWGAGGNDGYTF	TGCAGCGTTGAATGGGGGGCCGGGGGAAATGATGGCTACACCTTC
TRBV6-1	-	TRBJ2-1	many	CASSEEVFIGQFF	TGTGCCAGCAGTGAAGAGGTTTTCATAGGGCAGTTCTTC
TRBV4-2	-	TRBJ2-1	many	CASSQLDLNEQFF	TGTGCCAGCAGCCAATTGGACTTAAATGAGCAGTTCTTC
TRBV28	-	TRBJ1-2	few	CASSFNSPYGYTF	TGTGCCAGCAGTTTCAACAGCCCTTATGGCTACACCTTC